The 14 T cell receptor beta chains below come from one sample, sequenced in a study of blood T cell repertoires in COVID-19. TCRdb's table, derived via immunoSEQ multiplex PCR, lists solely in-frame clones and lacks some. Among approximately 91,000 clones listed, around 72% were seen once. Specimen: peripheral blood. The receptors were gathered from a man in his 70s with acute or convalescent COVID-19.

In its sample, this clone was seen a few times. The chain couples TRBV3-1 (or the pseudogene TRBV3-2) to TRBJ2-7; the D gene is possibly TRBD1 (6 bases). V was trimmed by 8 bases and J by 2 bases, leaving 22 bases between them. This CDR3 region has 16 residues. CDR1 is LGHDT, CDR2 YNNKEL, per germline (reference sequence). CDR3 sequence: CASSSRASGAPYEQYF. The CDR3, as DNA: TGTGCCAGCTCCTCTCGCGCGTCAGGGGCTCCCTACGAGCAGTACTTC.

This clone was seen only once. CDR3 DNA sequence: TGCGCCAGCAGCTTATTAGCGGGATCAAATACGCAGTATTTT. Translating gives CASSLLAGSNTQYF. The rearrangement uses TRBV5-1 and TRBJ2-3; TRBD2 agrees at 8 bases. CDR1 is SGHRS and CDR2 is YFSETQ in the germline V gene. The CDR3 covers 14 residues. Unmatched junction bases numbered 6, after V lost 2 bases and J lost 7 bases.

The chain is built from TRBV5-1 and TRBJ2-7; possibly TRBD1 for D (6 bases). Germline CDR1 and CDR2: SGHRS and YFSETQ. Trimming took off 1 base at V and 6 bases at J, with 11 bases between the two ends. The CDR3 sequence is 13 residues long. The CDR3 sequence is CASSLTGTREQYF. The DNA for the CDR3 is TGCGCCAGCAGCTTGACAGGGACCCGCGAGCAGTACTTC.

This rearrangement joins TRBV28 to TRBJ2-7, with a tentative D call TRBD2 (5 bases). V lost 4 bases to trimming and J lost 2 bases, with 18 bases between them. CDR3 length: 16 amino acids. Per germline, CDR1 MDHEN and CDR2 SYDVKM. Here the CDR3 reads CASSWAPTGRTYEQYF. The CDR3 DNA reads as TGTGCCAGCAGTTGGGCCCCTACGGGAAGGACCTACGAGCAGTACTTC.

The V gene is TRBV20-1, the J gene TRBJ2-7; possible D gene TRBD2, 6 bases. Trimming removed 3 bases from V and 5 bases from J, with 17 bases in between. Germline lookup yields CDR1 DFQATT and CDR2 SNEGSKA (reference sequence). The CDR3 spans 14 residues. For the CDR3, the DNA is TGCAGTGCTAGTAGTCTTCCGGGAGCCCACGAGCAGTACTTC. As protein: CSASSLPGAHEQYF.

V gene TRBV6-1 combines with J gene TRBJ2-7, with a weak D call TRBD1 (6 bases). This CDR3 comprises 16 residues. The germline V gene encodes CDR1 MNHNS and CDR2 SASEGT. V was clipped by 3 bases and J by 2 bases, with 17 bases between them. CDR3 nucleotide sequence: TGTGCCAGCAGTGACTTGGGGGCCATTAGCCCCTACGAGCAGTACTTC. This encodes CASSDLGAISPYEQYF.

The CDR3 coding sequence is TGTGCCAGTAGTAATAGCGCGGCCGCGTCCTACAATGAGCAGTTCTTC. Protein sequence: CASSNSAAASYNEQFF. The V gene is TRBV19, the J gene TRBJ2-1; possible D gene TRBD2, 5 bases. CDR3 length: 16 residues. The germline CDR1 and CDR2 sequences are LNHDA and SQIVND (reference sequence). The V end lost 4 bases, the J end lost 1 base, and 14 bases lay between the germline ends.

The chain recombines TRBV5-6 with TRBJ2-5; the match to TRBD2 covers 11 bases. The CDR3 is 15 amino acids. V lost 5 bases to trimming and J lost 3 bases; unmatched junction nucleotides: 6. Germline CDR1 and CDR2: SGHDT and YYEEEE. CDR3 nucleotide sequence: TGTGCCAGCAGTTTTAGCGGGAGGGGGAAAGAGACCCAGTACTTC. Its protein is CASSFSGRGKETQYF. The full variable domain, its missing parts supplied by reference TRBV5-6 and TRBJ2-5, is DAGVTQSPTHLIKTRGQQVTLRCSPKSGHDTVSWYQQALGQGPQFIFQYYEEEERQRGNFPDRFSGHQFPNYSSELNVNALLLGDSALYLCASSFSGRGKETQYFGPGTRLLVL.

This clone has only one observation. The chain carries TRBV19 and TRBJ2-2; TRBD1 aligns across 9 bases. The CDR3 is 15 residues long. V lost 6 bases, J lost 5 bases, and 7 bases stayed unmatched. Per the germline V gene, CDR1 is LNHDA and CDR2 is SQIVND (reference sequence). CDR3 nucleotide sequence: TGTGCCAGTAGAGGGGACAGGGATTCTACCGGGGAGCTGTTTTTT. This sequence encodes CASRGDRDSTGELFF. Full variable domain (outside the CDR3, taken from reference TRBV19 and TRBJ2-2): DGGITQSPKYLFRKEGQNVTLSCEQNLNHDAMYWYRQDPGQGLRLIYYSQIVNDFQKGDIAEGYSVSREKKESFPLTVTSAQKNPTAFYLCASRGDRDSTGELFFGEGSRLTVL.

The chain uses TRBV5-1 and TRBJ2-7; D is possibly TRBD2 (6 bases). CDR1 is SGHRS, CDR2 YFSETQ, per germline. V dropped 4 bases and J dropped 0 bases, with 14 bases sitting between them. This CDR3 region has 15 residues. In DNA form, the CDR3 reads TGCGCCAGCAGCGGGGGGACGGCTGACTCCTACGAGCAGTACTTC. Protein sequence: CASSGGTADSYEQYF.

V usage is TRBV6-5 and J usage is TRBJ2-7; the D gene is possibly TRBD2 (7 bases). V lost 6 bases and J lost 4, with 19 bases in between. Germline-derived CDR1 and CDR2 are MNHEY and SVGAGI. The CDR3 spans 15 residues. CDR3 sequence reads: CASRKGGGNEYEQYF. The CDR3 nucleotides read TGTGCCAGCAGGAAGGGGGGAGGGAACGAATACGAGCAGTACTTC.

With respect to this clone: One end of the junction varies from germline; a read error may be responsible. This rearrangement joins TRBV7-7 to TRBJ2-3; 7 bases match TRBD2. Germline values: CDR1 SSHAT, CDR2 FNYEAQ (reference sequence). The CDR3 covers 16 residues. The CDR3 loop reads CASKRVAGEGADTQYF. The CDR3, as DNA: TGTGCTAGCAAGAGGGTTGCGGGAGAAGGAGCAGATACGCAGTATTTT. Full variable domain (rest looked up from reference TRBV7-7 and TRBJ2-3): GAGVSQSPRYKVTKRGQDVTLRCDPISSHATLYWYQQALGQGPEFLTYFNYEAQPDKSGLPSDRFSAERPEGSISTLTIQRTEQRDSAMYRCASKRVAGEGADTQYFGPGTRLTVL.

The chain links TRBV6-5 to TRBJ2-1; 10 nucleotides align to TRBD2. V shed 5 bases, J shed 3 bases, and the junction held 4 bases outside the gene matches. CDR1 is MNHEY and CDR2 is SVGAGI in the germline V gene. The length of the CDR3 is 15 residues. The CDR3 spells CASSSLAGDYNEQFF. The DNA for the CDR3 is TGTGCCAGCAGTAGTCTAGCGGGGGACTACAATGAGCAGTTCTTC.

The chain recombines TRBV24-1 with TRBJ1-2, with TRBD1 matching 8 bases. V was pared by 7 bases and J by 7 bases, with 4 bases of the junction left unmatched. CDR1 KGHDR and CDR2 SFDVKD come from the germline V gene. This CDR3 contains 12 residues. The CDR3 is CATRGQGRGYTF. CDR3 coding DNA: TGTGCCACCAGAGGACAGGGTCGTGGCTACACCTTC.